This TCR beta chain was sequenced for a study of blood T cells in healthy people across ages. The study, taken as a whole, reports: Estimates drawn from one million T cells were deemed to understate diversity. Across the age range, TCR beta diversity per million T cells fell in a roughly linear way.

Every donor contributed around 10 milliliters of peripheral blood by blood draw. Note on this clonotype: What it binds is unknown. Compared with germline, one end of the junction differs, possibly owing to a read error.

Germline CDR1 is SGHTA and CDR2 is FQGNSA. This CDR3 comprises 14 residues. For the second PCR, which ran for about 6 to 11 cycles, a sample-barcoded 5' primer and a J-beta primer mix were used. The yield of each sample was at least 2.5 million CDR3-containing paired-end reads. One entry per CDR3 protein results from TCRdb running MiXCR on the 5' RACE reads. Among about 780,000 distinct CDR3 sequences, roughly 46% were seen once, and the ten largest hold roughly 20%. The chain is built from TRBV7-2 and TRBJ1-2; perhaps TRBD1 as D (5 bases). Input material: blood. This TCR was sampled from a man older than 75 in good health. This CDR3 reads CASSPVRGDYDYTF. In DNA, the CDR3 is TGTGCCAGCAGCCCGGTTAGGGGCGACTATGACTACACCTTC.